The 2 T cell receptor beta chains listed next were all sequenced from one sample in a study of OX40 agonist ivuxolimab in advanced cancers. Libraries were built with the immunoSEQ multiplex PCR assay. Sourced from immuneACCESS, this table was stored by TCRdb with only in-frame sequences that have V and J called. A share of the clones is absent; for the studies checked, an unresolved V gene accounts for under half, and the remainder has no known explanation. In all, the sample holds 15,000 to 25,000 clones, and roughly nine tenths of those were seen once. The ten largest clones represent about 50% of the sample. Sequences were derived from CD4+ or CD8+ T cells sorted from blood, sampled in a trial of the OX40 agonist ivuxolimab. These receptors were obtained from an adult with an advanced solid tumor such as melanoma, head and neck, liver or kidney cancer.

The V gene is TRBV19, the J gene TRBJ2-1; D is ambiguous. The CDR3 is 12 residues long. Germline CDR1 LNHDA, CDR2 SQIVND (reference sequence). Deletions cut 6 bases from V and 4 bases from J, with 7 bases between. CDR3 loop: CASSSGYNEQFF. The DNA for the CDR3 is TGTGCCAGTAGCTCCGGATACAATGAGCAGTTCTTC. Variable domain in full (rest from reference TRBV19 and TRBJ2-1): DGGITQSPKYLFRKEGQNVTLSCEQNLNHDAMYWYRQDPGQGLRLIYYSQIVNDFQKGDIAEGYSVSREKKESFPLTVTSAQKNPTAFYLCASSSGYNEQFFGPGTRLTVL.

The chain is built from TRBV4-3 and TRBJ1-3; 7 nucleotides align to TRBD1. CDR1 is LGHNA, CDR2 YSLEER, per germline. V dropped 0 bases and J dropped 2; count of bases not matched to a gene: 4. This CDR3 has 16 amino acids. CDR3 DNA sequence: TGCGCCAGCAGCCAAGATCGGCAGGGGGCTGGAAACACCATATATTTT. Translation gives CASSQDRQGAGNTIYF.